The clone carrying this TCR beta chain appeared many times. Its antigen is not identified. Extraction of RNA preceded its reverse transcription into cDNA, which served as the sequencing template. The assay was immunoSEQ multiplex PCR, and TCRdb's table has in-frame clones only and misses some. The sample carries about 170,000 clones, 58% recorded once. These data belong to a study of CD8+ T cells in alopecia areata. Study-wide context: Treated patients swallowed 5 to 10 mg of oral tofacitinib twice daily. Study-wide results and limits: Lesional scalp, notably in alopecia totalis/universalis, had clonality above that of normal scalp. Mice showed TCR sharing more clearly than patients did, possibly owing to HLA.

This CDR3 has 15 residues. V was clipped by 6 bases and J by 6 bases, with 15 bases between them. In germline, CDR1 is SNHLY, CDR2 FYNNEI. Indicated treatment: oral pan-JAK inhibitor, 5-10 mg twice daily. This receptor was obtained from a human donor with alopecia areata. V is TRBV2 and J is TRBJ1-6, with a tentative D call TRBD1 (5 bases). The material was CD4+ T cells sorted from blood, obtained between weeks 55 and 65, from a patient treated with tofacitinib. The CDR3 here is CASSSSAGRNSPLHF. CDR3 in DNA: TGTGCCAGCAGCTCGAGCGCAGGGCGTAATTCACCCCTCCACTTT.